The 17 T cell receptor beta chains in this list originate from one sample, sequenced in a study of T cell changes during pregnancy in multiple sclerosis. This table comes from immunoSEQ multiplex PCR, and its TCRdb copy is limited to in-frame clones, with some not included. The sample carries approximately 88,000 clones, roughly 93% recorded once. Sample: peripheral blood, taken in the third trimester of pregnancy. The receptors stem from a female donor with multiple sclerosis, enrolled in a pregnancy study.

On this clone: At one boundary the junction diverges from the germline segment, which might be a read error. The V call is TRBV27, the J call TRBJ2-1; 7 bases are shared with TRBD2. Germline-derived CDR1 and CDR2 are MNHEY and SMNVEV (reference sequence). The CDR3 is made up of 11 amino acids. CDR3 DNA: TGCGGGGCCGGGAGGATCGATGAGCAGTTCTTC. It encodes CGAGRIDEQFF.

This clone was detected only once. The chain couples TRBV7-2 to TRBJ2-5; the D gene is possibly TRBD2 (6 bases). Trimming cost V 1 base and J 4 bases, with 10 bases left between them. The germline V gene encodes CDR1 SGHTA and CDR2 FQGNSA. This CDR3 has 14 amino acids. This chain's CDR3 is CASSLGGVRETQYF. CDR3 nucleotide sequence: TGTGCCAGCAGCTTAGGCGGGGTCCGAGAGACCCAGTACTTC.

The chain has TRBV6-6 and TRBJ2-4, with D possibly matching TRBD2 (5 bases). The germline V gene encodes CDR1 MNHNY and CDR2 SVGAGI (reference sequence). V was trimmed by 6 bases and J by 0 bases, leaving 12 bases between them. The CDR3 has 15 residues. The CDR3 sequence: CASSQPGLAKNIQYF. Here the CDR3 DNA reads TGTGCCAGCAGCCAACCGGGGTTAGCCAAAAACATTCAGTACTTC.

This CDR3 reads CASSFPGQATYEQYF. In DNA, the CDR3 is TGTGCCAGCAGCTTTCCGGGACAGGCTACCTACGAGCAGTACTTC. The genes are TRBV11-2 and TRBJ2-7; TRBD1 matches at 8 bases. Germline CDR1 SGHAT, CDR2 FQNNGV. Germline trimming cut 3 bases from V and 2 bases from J; bases unmatched to any gene: 6. The CDR3 spans 15 residues. The full variable domain, in which reference TRBV11-2 and TRBJ2-7 provide the parts outside the CDR3, is EAGVAQSPRYKIIEKRQSVAFWCNPISGHATLYWYQQILGQGPKLLIQFQNNGVVDDSQLPKDRFSAERLKGVDSTLKIQPAKLEDSAVYLCASSFPGQATYEQYFGPGTRLTVT.

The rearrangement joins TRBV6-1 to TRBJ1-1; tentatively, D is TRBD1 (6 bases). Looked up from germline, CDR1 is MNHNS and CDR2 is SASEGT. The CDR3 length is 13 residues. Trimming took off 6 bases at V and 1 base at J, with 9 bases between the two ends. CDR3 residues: CASSRTANTEAFF. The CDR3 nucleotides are TGTGCCAGCAGCCGGACAGCGAACACTGAAGCTTTCTTT.

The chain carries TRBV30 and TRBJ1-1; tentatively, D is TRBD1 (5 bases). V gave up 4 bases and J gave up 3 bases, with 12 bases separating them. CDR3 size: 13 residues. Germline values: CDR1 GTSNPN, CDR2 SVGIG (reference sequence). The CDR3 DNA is TGTGCCTGGAACGGGGGGGGGTACACTGAAGCTTTCTTT. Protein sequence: CAWNGGGYTEAFF. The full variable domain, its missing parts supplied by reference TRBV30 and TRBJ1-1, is SQTIHQWPATLVQPVGSPLSLECTVEGTSNPNLYWYRQAAGRGLQLLFYSVGIGQISSEVPQNLSASRPQDRQFILSSKKLLLSDSGFYLCAWNGGGYTEAFFGQGTRLTVV.

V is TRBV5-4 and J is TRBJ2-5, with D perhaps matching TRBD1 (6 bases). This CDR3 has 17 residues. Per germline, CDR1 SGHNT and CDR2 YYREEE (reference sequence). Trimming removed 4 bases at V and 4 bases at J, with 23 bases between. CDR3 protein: CASSTYGAGARGETQYF. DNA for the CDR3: TGTGCCAGCAGCACGTACGGAGCAGGGGCGCGAGGAGAGACCCAGTACTTC. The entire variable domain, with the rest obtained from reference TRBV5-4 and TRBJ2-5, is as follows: ETGVTQSPTHLIKTRGQQVTLRCSSQSGHNTVSWYQQALGQGPQFIFQYYREEENGRGNFPPRFSGLQFPNYSSELNVNALELDDSALYLCASSTYGAGARGETQYFGPGTRLLVL.

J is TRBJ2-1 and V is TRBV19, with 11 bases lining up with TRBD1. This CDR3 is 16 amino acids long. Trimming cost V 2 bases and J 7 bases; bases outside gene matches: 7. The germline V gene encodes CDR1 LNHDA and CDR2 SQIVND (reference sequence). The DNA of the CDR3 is TGTGCCAGTAGTATAACGGGGACAGGGGGTCGGAATGAGCAGTTCTTC. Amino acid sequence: CASSITGTGGRNEQFF.

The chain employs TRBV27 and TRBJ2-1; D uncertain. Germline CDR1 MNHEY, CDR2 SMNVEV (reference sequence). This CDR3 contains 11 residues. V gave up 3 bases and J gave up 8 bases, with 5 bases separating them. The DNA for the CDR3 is TGTGCCAGCAGTTTTTTCGATGAGCAGTTCTTC. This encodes CASSFFDEQFF.

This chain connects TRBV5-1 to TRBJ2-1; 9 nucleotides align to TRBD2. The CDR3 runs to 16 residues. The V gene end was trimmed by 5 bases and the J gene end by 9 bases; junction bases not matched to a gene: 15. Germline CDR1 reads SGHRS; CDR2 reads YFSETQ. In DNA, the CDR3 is TGCGCCAGCAGTCCCCGACTAGCGGCCCTTTTATTTGAGCAGTTCTTC. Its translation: CASSPRLAALLFEQFF.

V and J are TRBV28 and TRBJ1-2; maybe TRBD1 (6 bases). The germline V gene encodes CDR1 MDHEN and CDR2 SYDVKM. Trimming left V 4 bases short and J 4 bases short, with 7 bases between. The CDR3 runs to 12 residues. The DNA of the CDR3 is TGTGCCAGCAGTTCAGGGGCCTATGGCTACACCTTC. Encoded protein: CASSSGAYGYTF.

The CDR3 loop is CASSQDGSSGANVLTF. CDR3 sequence (DNA): TGTGCCAGCAGCCAAGATGGGAGCTCTGGGGCCAACGTCCTGACTTTC. The chain has TRBV4-2 and TRBJ2-6; D may be TRBD2 (5 bases). Deletions cut 0 bases from V and 0 bases from J, with 6 bases between. The CDR3 runs to 16 residues. Germline CDR1 is LGHNA and CDR2 is YNFKEQ.

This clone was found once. CDR3: CASSLSRNQPQHF. CDR3 sequence (DNA): TGTGCCAGCAGTTTATCGAGGAATCAGCCCCAGCATTTT. V gene TRBV27 combines with J gene TRBJ1-5; D ambiguous. CDR1 and CDR2 from the germline V gene are MNHEY and SMNVEV (reference sequence). CDR3 length: 13 amino acids. V lost 0 bases, J lost 4 bases, and 4 bases lay in between.

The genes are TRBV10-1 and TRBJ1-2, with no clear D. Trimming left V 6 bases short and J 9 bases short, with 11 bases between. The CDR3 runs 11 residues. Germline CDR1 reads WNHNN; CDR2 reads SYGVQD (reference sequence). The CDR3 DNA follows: TGCGCCAGCAGCTCGGGATTCCGCTACACCTTC. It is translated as CASSSGFRYTF.

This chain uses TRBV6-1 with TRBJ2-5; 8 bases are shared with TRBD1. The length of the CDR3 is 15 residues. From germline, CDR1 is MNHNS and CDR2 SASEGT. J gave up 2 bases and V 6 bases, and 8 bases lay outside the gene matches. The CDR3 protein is CASSHTGGTQETQYF. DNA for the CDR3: TGTGCCAGCAGCCACACAGGGGGAACACAAGAGACCCAGTACTTC.

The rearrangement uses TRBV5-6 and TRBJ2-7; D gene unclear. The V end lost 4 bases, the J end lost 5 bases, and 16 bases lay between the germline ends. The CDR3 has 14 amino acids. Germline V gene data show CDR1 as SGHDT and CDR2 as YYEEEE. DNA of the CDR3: TGTGCCAGCAGCCCGTATTGGGCGAGTAACGAGCAGTACTTC. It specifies CASSPYWASNEQYF.

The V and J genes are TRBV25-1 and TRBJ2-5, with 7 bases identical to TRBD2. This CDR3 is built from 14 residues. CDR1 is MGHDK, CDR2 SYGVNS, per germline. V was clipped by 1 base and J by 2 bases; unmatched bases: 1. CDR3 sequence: CASSELGGQETQYF. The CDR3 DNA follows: TGTGCCAGCAGTGAATTGGGGGGGCAAGAGACCCAGTACTTC.